The T cell receptor (beta chain) described here comes from a study of technical replicates of blood from a handful of donors. V lost 3 bases to trimming and J lost 12 bases; unmatched junction nucleotides: 12. The CDR3 runs 15 residues. Germline assignment: CDR1 SGDLS and CDR2 YYNGEE. TCRdb keeps only in-frame clones here, not all; method: immunoSEQ multiplex PCR. The data show fewer than 100,000 clones, 90% to 95% seen once. V gene TRBV9 combines with J gene TRBJ2-1; 10 bases fit TRBD2. Sequencing was performed on T cells isolated from PBMCs. The source of this sequence is a human donor in good health. The CDR3, as DNA: TGTGCCAGCAGCGGGCTAGCGGGGGTTTTTGGATCGCAGTTCTTC. Protein product: CASSGLAGVFGSQFF.